One T cell receptor beta chain is described in this entry. Its antigen is unknown. Assay: immunoSEQ multiplex PCR; the TCRdb copy retains only in-frame clones and omits some. The top ten clones hold 4% of a sample with approximately 100,000 clones, around 89% of them seen once. This sample was included in a study of identifying expanded T cells in peripheral blood. This CDR3 is 14 amino acids long. In germline, CDR1 is SGHNT, CDR2 YYREEE (reference sequence). The V gene lost 10 bases and the J gene lost 3 bases, with 19 bases spanning the gap. Study-level points and caveats: Across healthy donors, higher total template counts meant significantly greater roughly two-week count variance.

The chain has TRBV5-4 and TRBJ1-2; a possible D gene is TRBD1 (5 bases). The sequenced material came from blood. This clonotype was obtained from a person aged 18 to 75 in good health. CDR3 sequence reads: CASRRFGGDYGYTF. The CDR3 nucleotides are TGTGCCTCAAGGAGATTTGGAGGGGACTATGGCTACACCTTC.